One and the same sample provided the 15 T cell receptor beta chains below, sequenced in a study of T cell responses to AZD1222 COVID-19 vaccine. Data came from immunoSEQ multiplex PCR; TCRdb stores just in-frame clones and leaves some out. This sample has 95,000 to 130,000 clones, with roughly 85% found just once. The source material was peripheral blood, sampled on day 0 of MenACWY control vaccination. The receptors were sampled from an adult in good health.

The gene calls are TRBV5-6 and TRBJ2-4; D might be TRBD1 (6 bases). Germline values: CDR1 SGHDT, CDR2 YYEEEE. Trimming left V 2 bases short and J 1 base short, with 10 bases between. There are 15 residues in the CDR3. The CDR3 is CASSFQGYAKNIQYF. In DNA, the CDR3 is TGTGCCAGCAGCTTTCAGGGGTACGCCAAAAACATTCAGTACTTC.

The chain joins TRBV5-6 to TRBJ1-1, with D maybe TRBD1 (5 bases). This CDR3 is built from 15 residues. From germline, CDR1 is SGHDT and CDR2 YYEEEE. The V and J ends lost 3 bases and 3 bases respectively, with 15 bases between them. As DNA, the CDR3 is TGTGCCAGCAGCTACGTATGGCGGGGCGACACTGAAGCTTTCTTT. It codes for CASSYVWRGDTEAFF.

The CDR3 region has the DNA TGTGCCAGCAGCTCATACAGGGGGGGTACCGGGGAGCTGTTTTTT. This sequence encodes CASSSYRGGTGELFF. V usage is TRBV7-2 and J usage is TRBJ2-2, with a tentative D call TRBD1 (8 bases). The V and J ends lost 4 bases and 5 bases respectively, with 14 bases between them. CDR3 length: 15 residues. Germline loops: CDR1 SGHTA, CDR2 FQGNSA.

The rearrangement links TRBV19 to TRBJ2-4; 8 bases are shared with TRBD2. The CDR3 consists of 15 residues. Per the germline V gene, CDR1 is LNHDA and CDR2 is SQIVND (reference sequence). Trimming cost V 5 bases and J 7 bases; bases outside gene matches: 10. The CDR3 loop is CASSQIRGGWNIQYF. CDR3 DNA: TGTGCCAGTAGTCAAATACGGGGGGGCTGGAACATTCAGTACTTC.

The rearrangement joins TRBV5-4 to TRBJ2-5; no reliable D call. Trimming left V 3 bases short and J 3 bases short, with 6 bases between. The germline gives CDR1 SGHNT, CDR2 YYREEE (reference sequence). This CDR3 comprises 12 residues. The CDR3 DNA reads as TGTGCCAGCAGCTCCACAAAAGAGACCCAGTACTTC. Encoded protein: CASSSTKETQYF.

V is TRBV4-3 and J is TRBJ1-2; D is possibly TRBD1 (6 bases). Looked up from germline, CDR1 is LGHNA and CDR2 is YSLEER. This CDR3 has 13 residues. The V end lost 1 base, the J end lost 6 bases, and 9 bases lay between the germline ends. Here the CDR3 DNA reads TGCGCCAGCAGCCAAGTAGGGGGTAATGGCTACACCTTC. Protein sequence: CASSQVGGNGYTF.

CDR3 residues: CASRQESGPSQPQHF. The CDR3 coding sequence is TGTGCCAGCAGGCAAGAATCAGGGCCTAGTCAGCCCCAGCATTTT. The rearrangement links TRBV2 to TRBJ1-5, with a tentative D call TRBD1 (5 bases). The CDR3 covers 15 residues. V gave up 6 bases and J gave up 6 bases, with 18 bases separating them. Germline V gene data show CDR1 as SNHLY and CDR2 as FYNNEI.

J is TRBJ1-3 and V is TRBV5-1; D not resolved. Trimming shortened V by 1 base and J by 0 bases, and 5 bases separated the two germline ends. Germline CDR1 SGHRS, CDR2 YFSETQ. The CDR3 sequence is 14 residues long. CDR3 sequence: CASSLSVSGNTIYF. The CDR3 bases are TGCGCCAGCAGCTTGTCAGTCTCTGGAAACACCATATATTTT.

This rearrangement joins TRBV18 to TRBJ1-2; 12 bases line up with TRBD1. Germline V gene data show CDR1 as KGHSH and CDR2 as LQKENI. This CDR3 contains 15 residues. Losses at the gene ends were 2 bases for V and 3 bases for J; bases not matched to a gene: 1. The DNA for the CDR3 is TGTGCCAGCTCACCAGGGACAGGGGGCCACTATGGCTACACCTTC. Its translation: CASSPGTGGHYGYTF.

The rearrangement joins TRBV29-1 to TRBJ2-7; no definite D call. Per the germline V gene, CDR1 is SQVTM and CDR2 is ANQGSEA. V was cut by 2 bases and J by 5 bases, with 10 bases left in between. The CDR3 is 12 residues long. CDR3: CSVEITAHEQYF. For the CDR3, the DNA is TGCAGCGTTGAAATCACCGCCCACGAGCAGTACTTC.

The chain uses TRBV4-1 and TRBJ2-3; 10 bases agree with TRBD2. J lost 5 bases, V lost 5 bases, and 7 bases had no gene match. The CDR3 is 15 residues long. Germline CDR1 reads MGHRA; CDR2 reads YSYEKL. The CDR3 coding sequence is TGCGCCAGCAGCTTAAGCGGGGGGGGAGGAGATACGCAGTATTTT. Residues: CASSLSGGGGDTQYF.

This chain uses TRBV2 with TRBJ1-2, with 7 bases matching TRBD1. The CDR3 runs 14 residues. V shed 8 bases, J shed 0 bases, and the junction held 6 bases outside the gene matches. Germline V gene sequence: CDR1 SNHLY, CDR2 FYNNEI. This CDR3 is CASGGQPTNYGYTF. CDR3 coding DNA: TGTGCCAGCGGGGGACAGCCGACTAACTATGGCTACACCTTC.

This clone was observed a handful of times. The chain recombines TRBV6-1 with TRBJ1-6; D perhaps matches TRBD1 (6 bases). Germline V lookup: CDR1 MNHNS, CDR2 SASEGT. Trimming removed 3 bases at V and 2 bases at J, with 11 bases between. This CDR3 has 16 residues. The CDR3 loop is CASSDWGLAYNSPLHF. The CDR3 DNA sequence: TGTGCCAGCAGTGACTGGGGGCTTGCCTATAATTCACCCCTCCACTTT.

The count of this clone is one. The V call is TRBV19, the J call TRBJ2-5; D is possibly TRBD1 (5 bases). Germline values: CDR1 LNHDA, CDR2 SQIVND (reference sequence). Trimming removed 0 bases from V and 0 bases from J, with 8 bases in between. The CDR3 has 15 residues. The CDR3 loop reads CASSIDRVNQETQYF. The DNA for the CDR3 is TGTGCCAGTAGTATAGACAGGGTGAACCAAGAGACCCAGTACTTC.

The rearrangement uses TRBV27 and TRBJ1-6; maybe TRBD1 (6 bases). V was cut by 2 bases and J by 10 bases, with 9 bases left in between. Germline V CDR1 and CDR2: MNHEY, SMNVEV (reference sequence). There are 13 residues in the CDR3. CDR3 DNA: TGTGCCAGCAGTTTAGGACAGCTATCACCCCTCCACTTT. This gives the protein CASSLGQLSPLHF.